This T cell receptor (beta chain) emerged from a study of T cell responses to AZD1222 COVID-19 vaccine. Study findings and constraints: Sampled repertoires all dated from after the peak T cell response. White British ancestry dominated among donors, who included more females, and clonal diversity was possibly underestimated.

Concerning this clone itself: The antigen is undetermined.

The CDR3 loop spans 13 amino acids. Trimming stripped 2 bases from V and 5 bases from J, with 6 bases between. The data were produced by immunoSEQ multiplex PCR, yet TCRdb's version contains in-frame clones alone and is incomplete. The table lists roughly 130,000 clones, about nine tenths of them singletons, with over 1.2% in the top ten. The source was peripheral blood, collected on day 0 of AZD1222 vaccination. The receptor was isolated from an adult in good health. V and J are TRBV12-3 or TRBV12-4 and TRBJ2-2; D call uncertain. The DNA of the CDR3 is TGTGCCAGCAGTTTAACCCTGACCGGGGAGCTGTTTTTT. Protein sequence: CASSLTLTGELFF.